The clone carrying this TCR beta chain was recorded only once. Every sample gave at least 5 micrograms of total RNA when it was extracted. These data are taken from a study of blood T cells in healthy people across ages. Together with a sample-barcoded 5' primer, a J-beta primer mix was included in a second PCR lasting about 6 to 11 cycles. Each cDNA was tagged by a template-switch adaptor containing 12 random nucleotides. TCRdb re-derived calls from the 5' RACE reads in MiXCR, one entry per CDR3 protein. The table has some 1.5 million distinct CDR3 sequences, approximately 43% seen once; the top ten hold less than 5%. The V end lost 4 bases, the J end lost 12 bases, and 13 bases lay between the germline ends. This CDR3 is built from 12 residues.

This TCR was recovered from a woman aged 18-29 years in good health. The chain uses TRBV12-3 or TRBV12-4 and TRBJ2-1; D gene unclear. The sample comprised blood. The CDR3 loop is CASSWAGDGQFF. In DNA, the CDR3 is TGTGCCAGCAGTTGGGCCGGCGATGGGCAGTTCTTC.